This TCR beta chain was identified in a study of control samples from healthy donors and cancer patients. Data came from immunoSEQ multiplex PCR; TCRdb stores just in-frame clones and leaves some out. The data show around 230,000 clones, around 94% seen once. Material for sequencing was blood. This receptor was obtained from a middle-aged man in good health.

CDR3 DNA sequence: TGTGCCACCAGCAGAGATGGGTACAATGAGCAGTTCTTC. It is translated as CATSRDGYNEQFF. The gene calls are TRBV15 and TRBJ2-1, with no clear D. The CDR3 consists of 13 residues. CDR1 is LNHNV and CDR2 is YYDKDF in the germline V gene (reference sequence). V lost 0 bases, J lost 4 bases, and 4 bases lay in between.